Listed here are 11 T cell receptor beta chains from one sample, sequenced in a study of T cells in Graves' hyperthyroidism and ophthalmopathy. Using RNA transcripts as the source, TCR beta CDR3 regions were amplified. Carried out on the TCR CDR3, a first-round RT-PCR used the HTBI primer set. TCRdb redid the calling of the multiplex PCR reads with MiXCR, one entry per CDR3 protein. The repertoire includes about 350,000 distinct CDR3 sequences, roughly 15% of them detected once, and around 32% sits in the top ten. Sequenced sample: blood. The receptors were gathered from a middle-aged woman with Graves' ophthalmopathy.

At least ten counts were recorded for this clonotype. This chain connects TRBV5-4 to TRBJ1-2, with D uncertain. The CDR3 is 12 amino acids. Looked up from germline, CDR1 is SGHNT and CDR2 is YYREEE (reference sequence). Trimming shortened V by 5 bases and J by 4 bases, and 9 bases separated the two germline ends. The CDR3 nucleotides read TGTGCCAGCAGTCTCCTTTCCTATGGCTACACCTTC. Translated: CASSLLSYGYTF. Supplemented by reference TRBV5-4 and TRBJ1-2, the full variable domain reads ETGVTQSPTHLIKTRGQQVTLRCSSQSGHNTVSWYQQALGQGPQFIFQYYREEENGRGNFPPRFSGLQFPNYSSELNVNALELDDSALYLCASSLLSYGYTFGSGTRLTVV.

This clonotype was detected ten times or more. V usage is TRBV11-2 and J usage is TRBJ2-1; 11 positions match TRBD2. Germline V gives CDR1 SGHAT, CDR2 FQNNGV. The CDR3 covers 17 residues. Unmatched junction bases numbered 10, after V lost 0 bases and J lost 9 bases. Written as DNA, the CDR3 is TGTGCCAGCAGCTTAGAGCTAGCGGGGGGCCGGGCTGGTGAGCAGTTCTTC. It yields the protein CASSLELAGGRAGEQFF.

This clonotype came up many times. This chain joins TRBV20-1 and TRBJ1-1; D ambiguous. Per the germline V gene, CDR1 is DFQATT and CDR2 is SNEGSKA (reference sequence). CDR3 length: 12 residues. Trimming left V 3 bases short and J 0 bases short, with 5 bases between. Here the CDR3 reads CSARRMNTEAFF. CDR3 DNA: TGCAGTGCTAGGCGGATGAACACTGAAGCTTTCTTT.

This clonotype has ten or more counts. The CDR3 region is CSARGTGGRTNYGYTF. The CDR3 coding sequence is TGCAGTGCTAGAGGGACAGGGGGCAGGACTAACTATGGCTACACCTTC. The chain carries TRBV20-1 and TRBJ1-2; the match to TRBD1 covers 11 bases. Germline trimming cut 1 base from V and 0 bases from J; bases unmatched to any gene: 4. There are 16 residues in the CDR3. The V gene's germline CDR1 is DFQATT and CDR2 SNEGSKA (reference sequence).

Many counts were recorded for this clonotype. This chain connects TRBV28 to TRBJ2-2; a possible D gene is TRBD2 (6 bases). CDR1 MDHEN and CDR2 SYDVKM come from the germline V gene. The length of the CDR3 is 18 residues. The V end lost 6 bases, the J end lost 4 bases, and 24 bases lay between the germline ends. CDR3 coding DNA: TGTGCCAGCAGCCTTCCACCTTGGAGGGACGACGGCACCGGGGAGCTGTTTTTT. Protein: CASSLPPWRDDGTGELFF.

The table lists this clonotype with many counts. The rearrangement joins TRBV10-1 to TRBJ2-3; no clear D. Trimming cost V 2 bases and J 4 bases, with 10 bases left between them. Per germline, CDR1 WNHNN and CDR2 SYGVQD (reference sequence). CDR3 size: 14 residues. The DNA for the CDR3 is TGCGCCAGCAGTGAGCAATCATTGGCAGATACGCAGTATTTT. Residues: CASSEQSLADTQYF.

The V and J genes are TRBV12-3 or TRBV12-4 and TRBJ2-2; tentatively, D is TRBD2 (6 bases). This CDR3 comprises 16 residues. Trimming removed 3 bases from V and 6 bases from J, with 17 bases in between. The chain's CDR3 is CASSFQLAQFPGELFF. The CDR3 DNA follows: TGTGCCAGCAGTTTTCAACTAGCTCAGTTTCCCGGGGAGCTGTTTTTT.

Only a few counts were recorded for this clonotype. The gene calls are TRBV12-3 or TRBV12-4 and TRBJ2-2; a possible D gene is TRBD1 (6 bases). The CDR3 runs to 13 residues. V shed 7 bases and J shed 2 bases, with 8 bases lying between them. CDR3 in amino acids: CASNRDNTGELFF. The CDR3, as DNA: TGTGCCAGCAACAGGGACAACACCGGGGAGCTGTTTTTT.

The V and J genes are TRBV5-1 and TRBJ2-1; D possibly uses TRBD1 or TRBD2 (5 bases each). The CDR3 is made up of 16 amino acids. Germline V gene sequence: CDR1 SGHRS, CDR2 YFSETQ. The germline V and J ends were trimmed by 1 base and 3 bases, with 14 bases remaining between them. CDR3 amino acids: CASSLSSGRLYNEQFF. CDR3 in DNA: TGCGCCAGCAGCTTGTCGTCGGGACGGCTCTACAATGAGCAGTTCTTC.

This clonotype was seen only a few times. This chain links TRBV7-8 with TRBJ2-7, with D hard to call. V lost 5 bases to trimming and J lost 6 bases, with 11 bases between them. Germline CDR1 and CDR2: SGHVS and FQNEAQ. This CDR3 comprises 12 residues. The CDR3 sequence: CASSPPSLEQYF. CDR3 nucleotide sequence: TGTGCCAGCAGCCCTCCTAGTCTCGAGCAGTACTTC.

This clonotype was found many times. The CDR3 region is CASKIQGFGSYNSPLHF. The CDR3 nucleotides are TGTGCCAGCAAGATCCAGGGGTTTGGCTCCTATAATTCACCCCTCCACTTT. The chain has TRBV6-1 and TRBJ1-6; D possibly corresponds to TRBD1 (6 bases). The V gene's germline CDR1 is MNHNS and CDR2 SASEGT. The CDR3 spans 17 residues. Deletions cut 7 bases from V and 0 bases from J, with 16 bases between.